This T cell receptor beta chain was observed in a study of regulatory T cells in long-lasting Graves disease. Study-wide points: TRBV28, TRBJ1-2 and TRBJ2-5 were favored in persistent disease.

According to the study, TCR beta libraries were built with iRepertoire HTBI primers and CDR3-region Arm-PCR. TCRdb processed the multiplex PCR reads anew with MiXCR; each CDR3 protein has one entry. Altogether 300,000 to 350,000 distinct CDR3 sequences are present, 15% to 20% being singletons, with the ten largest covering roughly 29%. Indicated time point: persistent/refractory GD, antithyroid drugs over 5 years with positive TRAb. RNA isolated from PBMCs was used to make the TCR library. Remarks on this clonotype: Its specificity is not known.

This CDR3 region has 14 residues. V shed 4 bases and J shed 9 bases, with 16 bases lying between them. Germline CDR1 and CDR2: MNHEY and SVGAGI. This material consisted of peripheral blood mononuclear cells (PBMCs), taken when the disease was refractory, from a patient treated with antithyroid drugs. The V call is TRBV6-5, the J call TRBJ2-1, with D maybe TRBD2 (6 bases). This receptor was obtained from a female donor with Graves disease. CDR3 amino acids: CASSLFGTQTEQFF. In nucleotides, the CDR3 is TGTGCCAGCAGTTTATTTGGGACTCAAACTGAGCAGTTCTTC.